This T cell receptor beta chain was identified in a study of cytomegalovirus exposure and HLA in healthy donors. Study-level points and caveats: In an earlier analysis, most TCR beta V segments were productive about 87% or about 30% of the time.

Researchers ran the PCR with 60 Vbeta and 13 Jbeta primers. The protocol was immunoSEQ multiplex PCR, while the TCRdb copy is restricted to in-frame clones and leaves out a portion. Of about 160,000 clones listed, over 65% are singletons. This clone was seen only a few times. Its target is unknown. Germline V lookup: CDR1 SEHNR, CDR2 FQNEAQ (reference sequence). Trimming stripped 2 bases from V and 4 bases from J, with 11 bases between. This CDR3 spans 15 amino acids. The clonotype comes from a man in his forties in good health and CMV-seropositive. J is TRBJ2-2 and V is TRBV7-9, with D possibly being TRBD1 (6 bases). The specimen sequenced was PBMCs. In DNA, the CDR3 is TGTGCCAGCAGCTTACAGGGGACGATCACCGGGGAGCTGTTTTTT. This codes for CASSLQGTITGELFF.